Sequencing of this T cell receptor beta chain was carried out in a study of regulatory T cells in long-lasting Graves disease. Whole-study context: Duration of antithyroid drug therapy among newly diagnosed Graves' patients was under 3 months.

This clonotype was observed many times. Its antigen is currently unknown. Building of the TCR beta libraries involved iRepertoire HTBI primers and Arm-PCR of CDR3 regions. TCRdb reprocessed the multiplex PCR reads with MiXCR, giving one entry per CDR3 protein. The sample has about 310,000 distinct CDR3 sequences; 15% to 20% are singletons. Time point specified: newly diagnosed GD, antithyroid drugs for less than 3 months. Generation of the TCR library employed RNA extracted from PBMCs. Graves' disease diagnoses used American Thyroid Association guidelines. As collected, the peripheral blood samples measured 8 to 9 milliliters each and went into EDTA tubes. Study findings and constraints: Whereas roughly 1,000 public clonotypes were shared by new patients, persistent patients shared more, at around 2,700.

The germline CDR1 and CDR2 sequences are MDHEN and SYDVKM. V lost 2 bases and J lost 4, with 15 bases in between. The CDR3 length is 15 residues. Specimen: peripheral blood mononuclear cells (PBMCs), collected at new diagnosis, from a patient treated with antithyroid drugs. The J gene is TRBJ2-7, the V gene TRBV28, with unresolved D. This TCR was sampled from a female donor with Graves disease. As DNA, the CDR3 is TGTGCCAGCAGTTTAGCCGTCATGAAGAGTTACGAGCAGTACTTC. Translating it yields CASSLAVMKSYEQYF.